The 19 T cell receptor beta chains below were found in one sample sequenced in a study of blood T cell repertoires in COVID-19. Sequencing used immunoSEQ multiplex PCR; TCRdb keeps in-frame clones, though not all of them. This sample has around 77,000 clones; 65% to 90% occur once, and the top ten carry 5.5% to 8%. Sequencing was carried out using peripheral blood. These receptors were collected from a man aged 30 to 39 with COVID-19, enrolled during active disease.

J is TRBJ1-2 and V is TRBV28, with TRBD1 as a possible D gene (5 bases). In germline, CDR1 is MDHEN, CDR2 SYDVKM. CDR3 length equals 12 residues. The V end was cut by 6 bases, the J end by 8 bases, with 13 bases between. CDR3: CASRLAREGYTF. The CDR3 bases are TGTGCCAGCAGGCTGGCCAGGGAAGGCTACACCTTC.

The J gene is TRBJ1-3, the V gene TRBV4-1; D perhaps matches TRBD1 (5 bases). This CDR3 has 16 amino acids. Trimming removed 0 bases from V and 0 bases from J, with 9 bases in between. Germline V lookup: CDR1 MGHRA, CDR2 YSYEKL. The CDR3 spells CASSQERQSSGNTIYF. Here the CDR3 DNA reads TGCGCCAGCAGCCAAGAGCGACAGAGCTCTGGAAACACCATATATTTT.

The V gene is TRBV10-2, the J gene TRBJ2-6; possibly TRBD2 for D (5 bases). In germline, CDR1 is WSHSY, CDR2 SAAADI. V was pared by 8 bases and J by 5 bases, with 10 bases between. The CDR3 loop spans 13 amino acids. The chain's CDR3 is CASGSGWANVLTF. The CDR3 bases are TGCGCCAGCGGTTCGGGATGGGCCAACGTCCTGACTTTC.

This clone was seen ten or more times. The chain uses TRBV30 and TRBJ1-5; 7 bases map to TRBD1. The length of the CDR3 is 16 residues. Looked up from germline, CDR1 is GTSNPN and CDR2 is SVGIG (reference sequence). Unmatched junction bases numbered 7, after V lost 2 bases and J lost 0 bases. CDR3 DNA sequence: TGTGCCTGGAGTAGATCCAGGGGGGATAGCAATCAGCCCCAGCATTTT. Translation gives CAWSRSRGDSNQPQHF. The full variable domain, completed using reference TRBV30 and TRBJ1-5, is SQTIHQWPATLVQPVGSPLSLECTVEGTSNPNLYWYRQAAGRGLQLLFYSVGIGQISSEVPQNLSASRPQDRQFILSSKKLLLSDSGFYLCAWSRSRGDSNQPQHFGDGTRLSIL.

The V and J genes are TRBV6-5 and TRBJ2-3; 9 bases align to TRBD1. From germline, CDR1 is MNHEY and CDR2 SVGAGI. The CDR3 consists of 14 residues. Germline trimming cut 7 bases from V and 4 bases from J; bases unmatched to any gene: 6. This CDR3 reads CASMVGQGSDTQYF. The CDR3 coding sequence is TGTGCCAGCATGGTCGGACAGGGGTCAGATACGCAGTATTTT.

V usage is TRBV5-1 and J usage is TRBJ2-3; TRBD1 aligns across 9 bases. This CDR3 comprises 17 residues. CDR1 is SGHRS, CDR2 YFSETQ, per germline. V lost 4 bases to trimming and J lost 4 bases; unmatched junction nucleotides: 13. As DNA, the CDR3 is TGCGCCAGCAGCGGAGGGACAGGGTCCTTGGGTTCAGATACGCAGTATTTT. Translating it yields CASSGGTGSLGSDTQYF.

V and J are TRBV3-1 (or the pseudogene TRBV3-2) and TRBJ2-7; D perhaps matches TRBD2 (5 bases). V lost 0 bases, J lost 12 bases, and 15 bases lay in between. The CDR3 runs 13 residues. Per germline, CDR1 LGHDT and CDR2 YNNKEL (reference sequence). The CDR3 nucleotides read TGTGCCAGCAGCCAAGAAATCATCGCTAGCCTGTACTTC. Amino acid sequence: CASSQEIIASLYF.

This chain links TRBV6-2 or TRBV6-3 with TRBJ1-2; D is ambiguous. Germline V gene data show CDR1 as MNHEY and CDR2 as SVGEGT. V was shortened by 5 bases and J by 1 base, with 14 bases between the two germline ends. CDR3 length: 15 residues. This CDR3 is CASSSRSVLNYGYTF. CDR3 nucleotide sequence: TGTGCCAGCAGTAGCCGGTCGGTGCTTAACTATGGCTACACCTTC.

The CDR3 loop is CASRVGANSPLHF. CDR3 nucleotide sequence: TGTGCCAGCAGGGTAGGAGCTAATTCACCCCTCCACTTT. This chain uses TRBV28 with TRBJ1-6; D is ambiguous. The CDR3 is 13 residues long. Germline V gene data show CDR1 as MDHEN and CDR2 as SYDVKM. V lost 6 bases, J lost 6 bases, and 9 bases lay in between.

This sequence joins TRBV7-2 and TRBJ2-3; TRBD1 might be the D (5 bases). The germline V and J ends were trimmed by 5 bases and 3 bases, with 12 bases remaining between them. This CDR3 has 14 residues. From germline, CDR1 is SGHTA and CDR2 FQGNSA. CDR3 loop: CASSLQGITDTQYF. In DNA, the CDR3 is TGTGCCAGCAGCCTCCAGGGTATAACAGATACGCAGTATTTT.

The CDR3 nucleotides read TGTGCCTGGAGTGCCGGACAGGGCCGTCAGCCCCAGCATTTT. Translating gives CAWSAGQGRQPQHF. The chain joins TRBV30 to TRBJ1-5; 8 bases line up with TRBD1. The CDR3 spans 14 residues. V lost 1 base, J lost 6 bases, and 5 bases stayed unmatched. Germline values: CDR1 GTSNPN, CDR2 SVGIG (reference sequence).

The chain couples TRBV6-4 to TRBJ2-2; the match to TRBD1 covers 10 bases. CDR1 is MRHNA, CDR2 SNTAGT, per germline. The CDR3 is 15 amino acids. V shed 3 bases and J 6 bases; nucleotides not matched to a gene: 4. For the CDR3, the DNA is TGTGCCAGCAGTGAGGAGACAGGGGGCGCCGGGGAGCTGTTTTTT. Its protein is CASSEETGGAGELFF.

The chain uses TRBV19 and TRBJ2-7; 8 bases map to TRBD1. Germline CDR1 is LNHDA and CDR2 is SQIVND (reference sequence). V was pared by 6 bases and J by 1 base, with 5 bases of the junction left unmatched. CDR3 length: 14 amino acids. The CDR3 sequence: CASSEQGGSYEQYF. CDR3 nucleotides: TGTGCCAGTAGCGAACAGGGGGGTTCCTACGAGCAGTACTTC.

For the CDR3, the DNA is TGTGCCAGCAGTGGGGAGTGGTACTATGGCTACACCTTC. It codes for CASSGEWYYGYTF. The J gene is TRBJ1-2, the V gene TRBV12-3 or TRBV12-4; D remains unclear. The V end lost 5 bases, the J end lost 3 bases, and 10 bases lay between the germline ends. The CDR3 is 13 residues long.

The chain couples TRBV7-8 to TRBJ1-2; D is ambiguous. The germline V and J ends were trimmed by 5 bases and 6 bases, with 13 bases remaining between them. This CDR3 is built from 13 residues. CDR1 and CDR2 from the germline V gene are SGHVS and FQNEAQ. The CDR3, as DNA: TGTGCCAGCAGCCATTCATGGGGAGATGGCTACACCTTC. Amino acids: CASSHSWGDGYTF.

Comments on this clone: The same CDR3 can be traced to other DNA sequences in this sample. The V call is TRBV19, the J call TRBJ2-1, with 9 bases that match TRBD1. V lost 7 bases and J lost 2; bases outside the gene matches: 3. The CDR3 contains 14 residues. Germline V CDR1 and CDR2: LNHDA, SQIVND (reference sequence). CDR3 loop: CASNDRGTYNEQFF. CDR3 nucleotides: TGTGCCAGTAATGACAGGGGGACCTACAATGAGCAGTTCTTC.

The V call is TRBV24-1, the J call TRBJ2-1, with 7 bases that match TRBD2. The germline gives CDR1 KGHDR, CDR2 SFDVKD. CDR3 length: 18 amino acids. Trimming removed 5 bases from V and 0 bases from J; junction bases left unmatched: 12. Here the CDR3 DNA reads TGTGCCACCAGTGCGGCTAGCGGAGATATTAGCTCCTACAATGAGCAGTTCTTC. Protein: CATSAASGDISSYNEQFF.

The CDR3 DNA is TGTGCCACCAGCGATACAGGGGGTAGCGGCTACACCTTC. Its protein product is CATSDTGGSGYTF. The chain uses TRBV24-1 and TRBJ1-2, with 8 positions matching TRBD1. Germline-derived CDR1 and CDR2 are KGHDR and SFDVKD. Trimming at V came to 7 bases and at J to 8 bases, leaving 8 bases not matched to a gene. CDR3 length: 13 residues.

This clone was picked up a small number of times. The rearrangement uses TRBV2 and TRBJ1-5, with 7 bases matching TRBD1. V lost 3 bases to trimming and J lost 6 bases; unmatched junction nucleotides: 8. The CDR3 is made up of 15 amino acids. CDR1 and CDR2 from the germline V gene are SNHLY and FYNNEI. This CDR3 is CASSDKGARGQPQHF. CDR3 nucleotide sequence: TGTGCCAGCAGTGATAAGGGGGCGCGAGGTCAGCCCCAGCATTTT.